The 10 T cell receptor beta chains given below trace back to one sample, sequenced in a study of T cell clonality in common variable immunodeficiency. Measured with immunoSEQ multiplex PCR; TCRdb has only the in-frame clones, and not every one. The data show about 64,000 clones, with none appearing a single time. Sequencing input: peripheral blood mononuclear cells. The receptor source for this set is a person between 18 and 69 years old in good health.

This clone was seen many times. The part of the CDR3 DNA that was read is TGTGCCAGCAGCACTTGGACAGGGGAAGATACG. It codes for CASSTWTGEDT. The CDR3 in full is CASSTWTGEDTQYF. V gene TRBV7-2 combines with J gene TRBJ2-3; 9 bases line up with TRBD1. The CDR3 goes on 3 residues after the read ends, and that part is filled in from the germline J gene. Germline V gene sequence: CDR1 SGHTA, CDR2 FQGNSA. This CDR3 spans 14 amino acids. Trimming cost V 5 bases and J 5 bases; bases outside gene matches: 5.

This clone has at least ten counts. The CDR3 spells CAISGTDSGNTIYF. The DNA read from the CDR3 is TGTGCCATCAGTGGGACAGACTCTGGAAACACC. This chain joins TRBV10-3 and TRBJ1-3; D perhaps matches TRBD1 (6 bases). The CDR3 end is not reached by the read, which stops 3 residues before it; the germline J gene fills it in. The V gene lost 4 bases and the J gene lost 0 bases, with 7 bases spanning the gap. The CDR3 consists of 14 residues. The germline V gene encodes CDR1 ENHRY and CDR2 SYGVKD.

This clone was counted many times. The read ends 3 residues early relative to the CDR3; the germline J gene fills the gap. This chain joins TRBV19 and TRBJ1-1; TRBD1 might be the D (5 bases). CDR1 LNHDA and CDR2 SQIVND come from the germline V gene (reference sequence). Trimming shortened V by 7 bases and J by 2 bases, and 14 bases separated the two germline ends. This CDR3 spans 14 amino acids. The covered CDR3 bases are TGTGCCAGTAACGAGAGACAGTCTAACACTGAA. Protein product: CASNERQSNTE. Given in full, the CDR3 is CASNERQSNTEAFF.

The table lists this clone with many counts. CDR3 in amino acids: CSVATGTGADTQYF. Partial CDR3 DNA: TGCAGCGTAGCCACCGGGACAGGGGCAGATACG. J is TRBJ2-3 and V is TRBV29-1, with 10 bases lining up with TRBD1. Coverage ceases 3 residues before the CDR3 finishes, and the germline J gene fills in the end. Germline V gene sequence: CDR1 SQVTM, CDR2 ANQGSEA. The trim removed 6 bases at V and 4 bases at J, leaving 7 bases unmatched. This CDR3 spans 14 amino acids.

The sample holds many counts of this clone. The CDR3 end falls 3 residues outside the read, so it is completed with the germline J gene. This chain uses TRBV5-1 with TRBJ1-2; TRBD1 aligns across 12 bases. This CDR3 comprises 15 residues. CDR1 and CDR2 from the germline V gene are SGHRS and YFSETQ. J was trimmed by 6 bases and V by 4 bases; bases with no gene match: 7. CDR3 DNA (partial): TGCGCCAGCAGCCGCGGGACAGGGGGCTTAGATGGC. This translates into CASSRGTGGLDG. The complete CDR3 reads CASSRGTGGLDGYTF.

This clone was seen repeatedly, ten times or more. The DNA ends 3 residues before the CDR3 does, and the rest of the CDR3 is filled in from the germline J gene. The chain employs TRBV4-1 and TRBJ1-2, with a weak D call TRBD1 (6 bases). V gave up 1 base and J gave up 4 bases, with 19 bases separating them. Germline V gene data show CDR1 as MGHRA and CDR2 as YSYEKL. This CDR3 comprises 17 residues. CDR3 DNA (partial): TGCGCCAGCAGCCAAGCCCAGAGGTTGGGGGCTGGCTATGGC. Amino acid sequence: CASSQAQRLGAGYG. The CDR3 in full is CASSQAQRLGAGYGYTF.

This clone appeared many times. Read data end 3 residues before the CDR3 end; the end is taken from the germline J gene. The chain carries TRBV7-9 and TRBJ1-1; 7 nucleotides agree with TRBD1. This CDR3 is built from 15 residues. V gave up 5 bases and J gave up 0 bases; unmatched junction bases: 6. Germline loops: CDR1 SEHNR, CDR2 FQNEAQ (reference sequence). Partial CDR3 DNA: TGTGCCAGCAGCCCCCCGGGACAGCTGAACACTGAA. It encodes CASSPPGQLNTE. The CDR3 in its entirety is CASSPPGQLNTEAFF.

This clone was counted ten times or more. The observed sequence ends 3 residues before the CDR3 terminus, with the missing tail filled in from the germline J gene. The chain couples TRBV19 to TRBJ2-1; 14 positions match TRBD2. The CDR3 has 16 residues. CDR1 and CDR2 (germline): LNHDA, SQIVND (reference sequence). Trimming cost V 5 bases and J 7 bases; bases outside gene matches: 7. The CDR3: CASSAAGTSGRNEQFF. The part of the CDR3 DNA that was read is TGTGCCAGTAGTGCGGCCGGGACTAGCGGGAGAAATGAG.

There are many counts of this clone. The observed sequence ends 3 residues before the CDR3 terminus, with the missing tail filled in from the germline J gene. This rearrangement joins TRBV10-3 to TRBJ2-1, with 10 positions matching TRBD2. The CDR3 is 15 residues long. J gave up 1 base and V 6 bases, and 3 bases lay outside the gene matches. The germline gives CDR1 ENHRY, CDR2 SYGVKD. The chain's CDR3 is CAIRDSGGSYNEQFF. CDR3 DNA (partial): TGTGCCATCAGGGATAGCGGGGGGTCCTACAATGAG.

This clone was picked up many times. The read ends 3 residues early relative to the CDR3; the germline J gene fills the gap. The chain is built from TRBV12-3 or TRBV12-4 and TRBJ2-7, with TRBD1 identical over 10 bases. Trimming cost V 6 bases and J 0 bases; bases outside gene matches: 2. This CDR3 has 14 residues. The CDR3 DNA, read in part, is TGTGCCAGCAGGAGACAGGGGGCCTCCTACGAG. Translating it yields CASRRQGASYE. The whole CDR3 protein is CASRRQGASYEQYF.